This entry lists 18 T cell receptor beta chains sequenced from one sample in a study of control samples from healthy donors and cancer patients. This table comes from immunoSEQ multiplex PCR, and its TCRdb copy is limited to in-frame clones, with some not included. The sample records around 140,000 clones, roughly 93% being singletons. Sequencing was done on a sample of blood. These receptors came from a man younger than 30 in good health.

This chain's CDR3 is CASGYSRPSTDTQYF. The CDR3 DNA reads as TGTGCCAGCGGATACAGCCGACCCAGCACAGATACGCAGTATTTT. V gene TRBV6-5 combines with J gene TRBJ2-3; D unresolved. Germline CDR1 is MNHEY and CDR2 is SVGAGI. V shed 8 bases and J shed 0 bases, with 15 bases lying between them. This CDR3 is built from 15 residues.

The V gene is TRBV27, the J gene TRBJ1-1, with D possibly being TRBD1 (6 bases). Germline assignment: CDR1 MNHEY and CDR2 SMNVEV (reference sequence). Trimming cost V 6 bases and J 3 bases, with 11 bases left between them. The CDR3 spans 13 residues. Written as DNA, the CDR3 is TGTGCCAGCAGGAAAAACAGGGACACTGAAGCTTTCTTT. It translates to CASRKNRDTEAFF.

The genes are TRBV27 and TRBJ2-5; D is undetermined. The DNA matches TRBJ2-7 better at its end, which makes the J call doubtful. CDR1 is MNHEY, CDR2 SMNVEV, per germline (reference sequence). The CDR3 length is 13 residues. The CDR3 DNA is TGTGCCAGCAGTTTTGGCAGATCCTACGAGCAGTACTTC. Translation gives CASSFGRSYEQYF.

The CDR3: CASSPQGRELHGYTF. The CDR3 nucleotides read TGTGCCAGCTCACCACAGGGGAGGGAATTGCATGGCTACACCTTC. The rearrangement links TRBV18 to TRBJ1-2, with D possibly being TRBD1 (5 bases). This CDR3 spans 15 amino acids. Germline loops: CDR1 KGHSH, CDR2 LQKENI. V was pared by 1 base and J by 6 bases, with 15 bases between.

V usage is TRBV12-3 or TRBV12-4 and J usage is TRBJ1-5, with no clear D. Trimming took off 6 bases at V and 6 bases at J, with 12 bases between the two ends. This CDR3 contains 13 residues. CDR3 nucleotide sequence: TGTGCCAGCAGCCTAGGACGGGGTCAGCCCCAGCATTTT. Amino acid sequence: CASSLGRGQPQHF.

The chain recombines TRBV29-1 with TRBJ1-2, with D maybe TRBD1 (6 bases). Trimming shortened V by 3 bases and J by 4 bases, and 21 bases separated the two germline ends. This CDR3 is 16 amino acids long. Germline V gives CDR1 SQVTM, CDR2 ANQGSEA. The CDR3 loop is CSVDRDGQGLGYGYTF. The CDR3 region has the DNA TGCAGCGTTGATAGGGATGGTCAGGGGCTAGGCTATGGCTACACCTTC.

V gene TRBV6-6 combines with J gene TRBJ1-4, with 10 bases identical to TRBD1. CDR3 length: 12 residues. J was trimmed by 7 bases and V by 11 bases; bases with no gene match: 4. Germline V gene data show CDR1 as MNHNY and CDR2 as SVGAGI (reference sequence). The CDR3 loop reads CAAWDRGEKLFF. DNA of the CDR3: TGTGCCGCGTGGGACAGGGGTGAAAAACTGTTTTTT.

This clone is a singleton in its sample. The chain combines TRBV5-1 with TRBJ1-1, with unresolved D. Germline V gene sequence: CDR1 SGHRS, CDR2 YFSETQ. The V gene lost 0 bases and the J gene lost 0 bases, with 9 bases spanning the gap. This CDR3 is 15 amino acids long. The CDR3 DNA reads as TGCGCCAGCAGCTTGGCCGGCCTAATGAACACTGAAGCTTTCTTT. This translates into CASSLAGLMNTEAFF.

In nucleotides, the CDR3 is TGTGCCAGCAGCCGACTCCAAAACACCATATATTTT. The encoded protein is CASSRLQNTIYF. This sequence joins TRBV2 and TRBJ1-3, with no clear D. Germline-derived CDR1 and CDR2 are SNHLY and FYNNEI. V was cut by 6 bases and J by 6 bases, with 9 bases left in between. CDR3 length: 12 amino acids.

This chain connects TRBV6-6 to TRBJ1-4; weak D call: TRBD1 (6 bases). Germline V lookup: CDR1 MNHNY, CDR2 SVGAGI (reference sequence). This CDR3 is built from 11 residues. V gave up 5 bases and J gave up 14 bases, with 12 bases separating them. DNA of the CDR3: TGTGCCAGCAGTGGACAGCTCGGGCTGTTTTTT. As protein: CASSGQLGLFF.

The V gene is TRBV2, the J gene TRBJ2-2; no reliable D call. CDR1 is SNHLY and CDR2 is FYNNEI in the germline V gene. With 6 bases removed from V and 3 bases from J, the gap between germline ends came to 5 bases. The CDR3 has 12 residues. As DNA, the CDR3 is TGTGCCAGCAGGCAAGACACCGGGGAGCTGTTTTTT. Its protein is CASRQDTGELFF.

The rearrangement joins TRBV7-9 to TRBJ2-2, with 9 bases fitting TRBD2. The J segment lost 3 bases and the V segment lost 2 bases, leaving 10 bases of the junction unmatched. CDR1 and CDR2 from the germline V gene are SEHNR and FQNEAQ (reference sequence). The length of the CDR3 is 18 residues. As DNA, the CDR3 is TGTGCCAGCAGCTTAAGTGGGGGACCTAGCGGGGACACCGGGGAGCTGTTTTTT. It specifies CASSLSGGPSGDTGELFF.

The chain combines TRBV7-2 with TRBJ2-2; D unresolved. The CDR3 contains 16 residues. Germline lookup yields CDR1 SGHTA and CDR2 FQGNSA. Trimming left V 2 bases short and J 1 base short, with 11 bases between. The CDR3 DNA reads as TGTGCCAGCAGCTTAATGCCGGCGCTGAACACCGGGGAGCTGTTTTTT. Its translation: CASSLMPALNTGELFF.

This chain joins TRBV9 and TRBJ1-3; D call uncertain. CDR3 length: 19 residues. Germline-derived CDR1 and CDR2 are SGDLS and YYNGEE. V was shortened by 0 bases and J by 2 bases, with 21 bases between the two germline ends. The CDR3, as DNA: TGTGCCAGCAGCGTAGCCCCGCTACCTCTCACGGGCGCTGGAAACACCATATATTTT. This codes for CASSVAPLPLTGAGNTIYF.

The chain carries TRBV30 and TRBJ2-5; unclear D gene. CDR1 and CDR2 from the germline V gene are GTSNPN and SVGIG (reference sequence). Trimming removed 3 bases at V and 1 base at J, with 9 bases between. The CDR3 consists of 13 residues. The CDR3 protein is CAWSSAIQETQYF. The CDR3 nucleotides are TGTGCCTGGAGCTCGGCCATCCAAGAGACCCAGTACTTC.

J is TRBJ2-5 and V is TRBV19, with TRBD2 as a possible D gene (6 bases). Germline values: CDR1 LNHDA, CDR2 SQIVND (reference sequence). The CDR3 spans 16 residues. V lost 7 bases and J 0 bases, leaving 18 bases between the germline ends. The CDR3 DNA follows: TGTGCCAGTAATAAAGCGACTAGTTTCGACCAAGAGACCCAGTACTTC. Its translation: CASNKATSFDQETQYF. Drawing the rest from reference TRBV19 and TRBJ2-5, the complete variable domain is DGGITQSPKYLFRKEGQNVTLSCEQNLNHDAMYWYRQDPGQGLRLIYYSQIVNDFQKGDIAEGYSVSREKKESFPLTVTSAQKNPTAFYLCASNKATSFDQETQYFGPGTRLLVL.

The V gene is TRBV21-1, the J gene TRBJ1-2. TRBV21-1 is shown as a pseudogene. The length of the CDR3 is 14 residues. The CDR3 DNA sequence: TGTGCCAGCAGGCACCGGGATTTCTCCTATGGCTACACCTTC. It codes for CASRHRDFSYGYTF.

This chain joins TRBV4-1 and TRBJ1-1; D is perhaps TRBD1 (5 bases). Trimming cost V 2 bases and J 0 bases, with 13 bases left between them. In germline, CDR1 is MGHRA, CDR2 YSYEKL. CDR3 length equals 16 residues. The CDR3 here is CASSQFGGGMNTEAFF. The CDR3, as DNA: TGCGCCAGCAGCCAATTTGGGGGAGGTATGAACACTGAAGCTTTCTTT.